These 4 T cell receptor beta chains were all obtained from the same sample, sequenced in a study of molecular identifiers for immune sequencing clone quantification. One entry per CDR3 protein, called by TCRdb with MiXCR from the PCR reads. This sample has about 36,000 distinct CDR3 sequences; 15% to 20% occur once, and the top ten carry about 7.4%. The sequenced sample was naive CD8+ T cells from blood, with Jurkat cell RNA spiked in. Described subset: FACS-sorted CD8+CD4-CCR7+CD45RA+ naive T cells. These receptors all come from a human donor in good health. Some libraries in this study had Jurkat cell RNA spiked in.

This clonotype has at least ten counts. CDR3: CASSPTGDHEQYF. The CDR3 coding sequence is TGTGCCAGCAGCCCGACAGGGGATCACGAGCAGTACTTC. The chain combines TRBV6-2 or TRBV6-3 with TRBJ2-7; TRBD1 matches 8 bases. The V gene's germline CDR1 is MNHEY and CDR2 SVGEGT. The CDR3 spans 13 residues. Trimming cost V 6 bases and J 5 bases; bases outside gene matches: 6.

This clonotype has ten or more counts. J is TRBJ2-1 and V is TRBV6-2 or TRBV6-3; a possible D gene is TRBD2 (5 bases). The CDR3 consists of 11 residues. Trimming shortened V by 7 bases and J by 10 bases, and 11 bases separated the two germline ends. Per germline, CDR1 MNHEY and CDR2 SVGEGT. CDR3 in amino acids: CASTRAGEQFF. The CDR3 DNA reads TGTGCCAGCACGCGGGCTGGGGAGCAGTTCTTC.

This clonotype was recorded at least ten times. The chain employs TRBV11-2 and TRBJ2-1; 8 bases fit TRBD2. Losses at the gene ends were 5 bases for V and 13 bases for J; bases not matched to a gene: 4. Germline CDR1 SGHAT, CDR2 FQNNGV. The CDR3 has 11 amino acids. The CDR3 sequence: CASSISGVQFF. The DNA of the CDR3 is TGTGCCAGCAGCATTAGCGGGGTCCAGTTCTTC.

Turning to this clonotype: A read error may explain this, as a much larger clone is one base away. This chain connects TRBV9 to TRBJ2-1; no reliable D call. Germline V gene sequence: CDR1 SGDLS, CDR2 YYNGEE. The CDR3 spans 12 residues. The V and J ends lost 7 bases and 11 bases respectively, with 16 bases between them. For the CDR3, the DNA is TGTGCCAGCGGCTCAGACGGGCATAAGCAGTTCTTC. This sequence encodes CASGSDGHKQFF.